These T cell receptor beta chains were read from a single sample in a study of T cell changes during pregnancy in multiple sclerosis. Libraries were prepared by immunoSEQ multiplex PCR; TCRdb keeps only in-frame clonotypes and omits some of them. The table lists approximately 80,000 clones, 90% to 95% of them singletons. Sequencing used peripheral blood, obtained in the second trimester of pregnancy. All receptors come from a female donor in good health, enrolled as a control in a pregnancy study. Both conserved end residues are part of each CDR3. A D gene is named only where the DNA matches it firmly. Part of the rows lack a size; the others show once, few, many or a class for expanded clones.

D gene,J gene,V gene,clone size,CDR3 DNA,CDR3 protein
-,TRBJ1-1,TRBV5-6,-,TGTGCCAGCAGCCCCGTGGTGAGGGATGAAGCTTTCTTT,CASSPVVRDEAFF
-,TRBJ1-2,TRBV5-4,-,TGTGCCAGCAGCTTGTACAGGGATGGCTACACCTTC,CASSLYRDGYTF
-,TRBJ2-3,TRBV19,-,TGTGCCAGTAGCGCGGGACAGTTTAGCACAGATACGCAGTATTTT,CASSAGQFSTDTQYF
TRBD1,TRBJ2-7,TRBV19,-,TGTGCCAGTAGTGGACTAAACAGGGGGTCTACCTACGAGCAGTACTTC,CASSGLNRGSTYEQYF
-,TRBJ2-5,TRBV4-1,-,TGCGCCAGCAGCCGCGGAGGGGACACCCAGTACTTC,CASSRGGDTQYF
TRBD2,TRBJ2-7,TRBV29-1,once,TGCAGCGTTGAATCTTGGAGCGGGAGAATCGAGCAGTACTTC,CSVESWSGRIEQYF
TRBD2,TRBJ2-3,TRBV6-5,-,TGTGCCAGCAGTAGGCTAGCGGGAGCTACAGATACGCAGTATTTT,CASSRLAGATDTQYF
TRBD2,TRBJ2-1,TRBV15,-,TGTGCCACCAGCGAGCGGGAGCCGGGGAATGAGCAGTTCTTC,CATSEREPGNEQFF
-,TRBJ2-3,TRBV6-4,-,TGTGCCAGCAGTGTTAGCGGCACAGATACGCAGTATTTT,CASSVSGTDTQYF
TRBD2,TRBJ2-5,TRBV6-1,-,TGTGCCAGCAGTGTCGGGACTAGCGGGGCCCAGGAGACCCAGTACTTC,CASSVGTSGAQETQYF
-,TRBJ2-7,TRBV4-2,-,TGTGCCAGCAGCCAAGAGGCAGACTCCTACGAGCAGTACTTC,CASSQEADSYEQYF
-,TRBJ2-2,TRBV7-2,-,TGTGCCAGCAGCTTAGCGGGCAGAATTGAGGGCGGGGAGCTGTTTTTT,CASSLAGRIEGGELFF
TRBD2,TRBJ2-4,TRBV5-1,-,TGCGCCAGCAGCTTGGACGGAGGAGGGACTAGGGGAAACATTCAGTACTTC,CASSLDGGGTRGNIQYF
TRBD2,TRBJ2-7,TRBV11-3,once,TGTGCCAGCAGCCCGGGGGGGGGAAGCAACGAGCAGTACTTC,CASSPGGGSNEQYF
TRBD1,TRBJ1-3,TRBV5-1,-,TGCGCCAGCAGCTTGGGGACAGGGAACACCATATATTTT,CASSLGTGNTIYF
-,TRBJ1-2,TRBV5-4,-,TGTGCCAGCAGTCGTGACAGTTATGGCTACACCTTC,CASSRDSYGYTF
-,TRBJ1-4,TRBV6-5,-,TGTGCCAGCAAGCGATCTGCAACTAATGAAAAACTGTTTTTT,CASKRSATNEKLFF
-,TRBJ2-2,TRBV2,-,TGTGCCAGCAGTGAGAAACAGACCACCGGGGAGCTGTTTTTT,CASSEKQTTGELFF
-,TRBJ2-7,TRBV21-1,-,TGTGCCAGCAGCAAACAAATCTGCATCGAACAGGGTAGTTACGAGCAGTACTTC,CASSKQICIEQGSYEQYF
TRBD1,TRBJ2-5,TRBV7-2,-,TGTGCCAGCAGCGTAAGGACAGGGGGGGAGACCCAGTACTTC,CASSVRTGGETQYF
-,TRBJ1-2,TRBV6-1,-,TGTGCCAGCAGTGAAGCGCTTGAGGGCTATGGCTACACCTTC,CASSEALEGYGYTF
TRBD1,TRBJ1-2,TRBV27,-,TGTGCCAGCACGACTAACCCGGGACAGCCTTATGGCTACACCTTC,CASTTNPGQPYGYTF
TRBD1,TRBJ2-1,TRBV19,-,TGTGCCAGTAGTATTTTCGGGACAGAGCGCAATGAGCAGTTCTTC,CASSIFGTERNEQFF
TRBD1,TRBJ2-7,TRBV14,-,TGTGCCAGCAGCCAAGGGACAGGGGGCTGGTACGAGCAGTACTTC,CASSQGTGGWYEQYF
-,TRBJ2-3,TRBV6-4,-,TGTGCCAGCACTCCCTCGGTAGGGAGTGGGACAGATACGCAGTATTTT,CASTPSVGSGTDTQYF
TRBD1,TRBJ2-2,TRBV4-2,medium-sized,TGTGCCAGCAGCCCGGGACAGGGTGACACCAGGGAGCTGTTTTTT,CASSPGQGDTRELFF
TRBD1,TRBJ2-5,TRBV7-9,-,TGTGCCAGCAGCTCCCTGGCCCGGGACAGCGCTGACTTC,CASSSLARDSADF
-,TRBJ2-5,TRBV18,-,TGTGCCACCACCCGGAGTGGGGAGACCCAGTACTTC,CATTRSGETQYF
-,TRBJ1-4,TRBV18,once,TGTGCCAGCTCACCAGCGATAGGGGAACTGTTTTTT,CASSPAIGELFF
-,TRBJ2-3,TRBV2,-,TGTGCCAGCCACTGGAGGGGTACAGATACGCAGTATTTT,CASHWRGTDTQYF
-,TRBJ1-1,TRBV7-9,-,TGTGCCAGCAGCTTAGGTTCGGGGATCAACACTGAAGCTTTCTTT,CASSLGSGINTEAFF
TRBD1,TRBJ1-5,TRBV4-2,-,TGTGCCAGCAGCCATCCGGGACAGGGTCTTGATCAGCCCCAGCATTTT,CASSHPGQGLDQPQHF
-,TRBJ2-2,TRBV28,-,TGTGCCAGCAGCCAGGGCCAGGGGCGGCGTCGGGATCACGGGAACACCGGGGAGCTGTTTTTT,CASSQGQGRRRDHGNTGELFF
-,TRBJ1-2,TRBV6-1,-,TGTGCCAGCACCGAGGGGGGGAAGGGGGATGGCTACACCTTC,CASTEGGKGDGYTF
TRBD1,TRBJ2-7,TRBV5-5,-,TGTGCCAGCAGCGCGGGACAGGGGGCTCCGAGCTCCTACGAGCAGTACTTC,CASSAGQGAPSSYEQYF
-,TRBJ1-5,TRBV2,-,TGTGCCAGCAGTGAGCAGGGGCGAGAGGCCCAGCATTTT,CASSEQGREAQHF
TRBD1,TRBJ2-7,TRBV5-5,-,TGTGCCAGCAGCTTCGGGACAGGGGTGTACGAGCAGTACTTC,CASSFGTGVYEQYF
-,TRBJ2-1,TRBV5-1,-,TGCGCCAGCAGCCTAGAGCGGGCCCTAAGTGAGCAGTTCTTC,CASSLERALSEQFF
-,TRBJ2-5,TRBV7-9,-,TGTGCCAGCAGCTTTTGGGGAGCGGGCCACCAAGAGACCCAGTACTTC,CASSFWGAGHQETQYF
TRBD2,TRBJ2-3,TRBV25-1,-,TGTGCCAGCAGTGAAAGAGGACTAGCGGGAGCAGATACGCAGTATTTT,CASSERGLAGADTQYF
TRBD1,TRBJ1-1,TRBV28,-,TGTGCCAGCAGGACAGGGGGTCTCACTGAAGCTTTCTTT,CASRTGGLTEAFF
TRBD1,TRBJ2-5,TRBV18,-,TGTGCCAGCTCACGCGCAGGGGGCGAGGCGGAGACCCAGTACTTC,CASSRAGGEAETQYF
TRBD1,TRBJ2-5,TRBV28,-,TGTGCCAGCAGACTCACCCGGGACAGATACCTCCAAGAGACCCAGTACTTC,CASRLTRDRYLQETQYF
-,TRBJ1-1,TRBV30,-,TGTGCCTGGAGTGCTAACCCGAACACTGAAGCTTTCTTT,CAWSANPNTEAFF
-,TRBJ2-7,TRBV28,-,TGTGCCAGCAGTTTGGCCACCGGGGAGCAGTACTTC,CASSLATGEQYF
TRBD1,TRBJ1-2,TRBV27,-,TGTGCCAGCAGTAAGGGACAGGTTGAGGGCTACACCTTC,CASSKGQVEGYTF
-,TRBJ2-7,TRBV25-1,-,TGTGCCAGCAGTGAGAAGGTAGTACAGGGCCAGTACTTC,CASSEKVVQGQYF
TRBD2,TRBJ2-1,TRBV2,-,TGTGCCAGCAGAGTTACTAGCGGGAGTCACAATGAGCAGTTCTTC,CASRVTSGSHNEQFF